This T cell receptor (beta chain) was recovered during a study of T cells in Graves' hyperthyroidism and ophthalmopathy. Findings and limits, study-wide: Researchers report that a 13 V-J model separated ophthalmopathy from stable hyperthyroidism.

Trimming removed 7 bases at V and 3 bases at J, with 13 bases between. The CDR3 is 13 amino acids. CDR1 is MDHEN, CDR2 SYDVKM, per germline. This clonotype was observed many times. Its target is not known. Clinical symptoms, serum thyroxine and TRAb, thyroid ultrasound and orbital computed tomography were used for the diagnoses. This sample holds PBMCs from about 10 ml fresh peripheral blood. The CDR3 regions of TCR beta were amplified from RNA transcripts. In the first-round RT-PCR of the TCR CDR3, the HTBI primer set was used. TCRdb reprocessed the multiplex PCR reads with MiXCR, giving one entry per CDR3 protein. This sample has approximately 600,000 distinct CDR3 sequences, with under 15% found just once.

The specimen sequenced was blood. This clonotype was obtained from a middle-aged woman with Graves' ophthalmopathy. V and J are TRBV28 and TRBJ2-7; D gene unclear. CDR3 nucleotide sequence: TGTGCCAGCAATAGGGTTCTCGGCTACGAGCAGTACTTC. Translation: CASNRVLGYEQYF.